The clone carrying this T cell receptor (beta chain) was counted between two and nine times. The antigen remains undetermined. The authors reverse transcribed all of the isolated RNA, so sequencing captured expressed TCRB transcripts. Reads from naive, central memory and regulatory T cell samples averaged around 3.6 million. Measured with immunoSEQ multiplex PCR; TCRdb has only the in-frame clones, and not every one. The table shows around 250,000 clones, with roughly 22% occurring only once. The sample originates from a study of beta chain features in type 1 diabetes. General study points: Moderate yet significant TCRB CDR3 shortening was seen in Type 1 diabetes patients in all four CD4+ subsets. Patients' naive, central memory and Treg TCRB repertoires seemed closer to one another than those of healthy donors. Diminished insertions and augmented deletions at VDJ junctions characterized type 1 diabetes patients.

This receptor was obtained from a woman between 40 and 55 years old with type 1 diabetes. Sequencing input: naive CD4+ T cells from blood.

CDR3 amino acids: CASSPRDQPQHF. CDR3 coding DNA: TGTGCCAGCAGCCCGAGGGATCAGCCCCAGCATTTT. This chain connects TRBV7-3 to TRBJ1-5; no clear D. Between the trimmed V and J ends, which lost 5 bases and 5 bases, there was a span of 7 bases. Germline V gene data show CDR1 as SGHTA and CDR2 as FQGTGA. The CDR3 is made up of 12 amino acids.